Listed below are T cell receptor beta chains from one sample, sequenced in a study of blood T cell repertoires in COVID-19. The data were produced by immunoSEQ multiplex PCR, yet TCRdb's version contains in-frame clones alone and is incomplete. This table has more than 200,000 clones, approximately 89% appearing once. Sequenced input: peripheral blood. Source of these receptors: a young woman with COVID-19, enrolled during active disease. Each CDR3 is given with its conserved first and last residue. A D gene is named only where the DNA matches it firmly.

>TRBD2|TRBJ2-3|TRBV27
CASSLGGLPDTQYF
TGTGCCAGCAGTTTAGGGGGACTACCAGATACGCAGTATTTT
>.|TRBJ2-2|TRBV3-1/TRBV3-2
CASSHSRVRGTGELFF
TGTGCCAGCAGCCACTCCCGAGTACGTGGCACCGGGGAGCTGTTTTTT
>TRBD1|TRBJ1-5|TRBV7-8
CASSRQVDRGEVSPQHF
TGTGCCAGCAGCCGCCAAGTGGACAGGGGGGAGGTCAGCCCCCAGCATTTT
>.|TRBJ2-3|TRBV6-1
CASSEAAGKVDTQYF
TGTGCCAGCAGTGAGGCTGCAGGGAAAGTAGATACGCAGTATTTT
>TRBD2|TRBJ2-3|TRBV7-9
CASSHGLAGGPSTDTQYF
TGTGCCAGCAGCCACGGACTAGCGGGAGGCCCTAGCACAGATACGCAGTATTTT
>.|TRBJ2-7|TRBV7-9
CASSSILTRPYEQYF
TGTGCCAGCAGCTCGATTCTTACCAGGCCCTACGAGCAGTACTTC
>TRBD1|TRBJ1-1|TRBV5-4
CASSTGTGWAEAFF
TGTGCCAGCAGCACAGGGACAGGTTGGGCTGAAGCTTTCTTT
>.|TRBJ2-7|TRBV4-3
CASSQDPDTVSEQYF
TGCGCCAGCAGCCAAGACCCGGACACGGTCAGCGAGCAGTACTTC
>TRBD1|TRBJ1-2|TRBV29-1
CSVGLPQGIYGYTF
TGCAGCGTTGGGCTCCCACAGGGGATCTATGGCTACACCTTC
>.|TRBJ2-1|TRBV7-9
CASSMDSDFYNEQFF
TGTGCCAGCAGCATGGACAGCGACTTCTACAATGAGCAGTTCTTC
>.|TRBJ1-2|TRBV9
CASSSDGGRYTF
TGTGCCAGCAGCAGTGACGGGGGGCGCTACACCTTC
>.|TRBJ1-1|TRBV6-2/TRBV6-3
CASSYVVATERVNTEAFF
TGTGCCAGCAGTTACGTCGTAGCCACGGAGCGGGTGAACACTGAAGCTTTCTTT
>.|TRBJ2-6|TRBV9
CASSGWGVSGANVLTF
TGTGCCAGCAGCGGGTGGGGGGTCTCTGGGGCCAACGTCCTGACTTTC
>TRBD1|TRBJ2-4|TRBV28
CASTGGSKNIQYF
TGTGCCAGTACAGGGGGAAGCAAAAACATTCAGTACTTC
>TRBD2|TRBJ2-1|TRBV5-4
CASSPGTSNEQFF
TGTGCCAGCAGCCCCGGGACTAGCAATGAGCAGTTCTTC
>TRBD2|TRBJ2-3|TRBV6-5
CASRDSGRGADTQYF
TGTGCCAGCAGAGATAGCGGGAGGGGGGCAGATACGCAGTATTTT